This TCR beta chain emerged from a study of Ad26.COV2.S vaccination and SARS-CoV-2 variants. The CDR3 has 14 amino acids. Per the germline V gene, CDR1 is MDHEN and CDR2 is SYDVKM. V dropped 2 bases and J dropped 5; count of bases not matched to a gene: 5. Treatment: some 20 received Ad26.COV2.S at low or high dose, single or two shots; several received placebo; per-sample allocation not given. On day 63 after the first injection, vaccine and placebo recipients gave samples. Profiling relied on immunoSEQ multiplex PCR, and the TCRdb table lists in-frame clones only, not all of them. The profile covers 300,000 to 350,000 clones, with roughly 91% appearing a single time and around 5% taken by the ten largest.

The V gene is TRBV28, the J gene TRBJ1-2; TRBD1 agrees at 7 bases. This TCR was recovered from a person aged 18-60 years who received the Ad26.COV2.S COVID-19 vaccine or a placebo. Sequencing used peripheral blood, obtained in a trial of Ad26.COV2.S vaccine versus placebo. As DNA, the CDR3 is TGTGCCAGCAGTTTACCACAGGGGATGTATGGCTACACCTTC. It is translated as CASSLPQGMYGYTF.